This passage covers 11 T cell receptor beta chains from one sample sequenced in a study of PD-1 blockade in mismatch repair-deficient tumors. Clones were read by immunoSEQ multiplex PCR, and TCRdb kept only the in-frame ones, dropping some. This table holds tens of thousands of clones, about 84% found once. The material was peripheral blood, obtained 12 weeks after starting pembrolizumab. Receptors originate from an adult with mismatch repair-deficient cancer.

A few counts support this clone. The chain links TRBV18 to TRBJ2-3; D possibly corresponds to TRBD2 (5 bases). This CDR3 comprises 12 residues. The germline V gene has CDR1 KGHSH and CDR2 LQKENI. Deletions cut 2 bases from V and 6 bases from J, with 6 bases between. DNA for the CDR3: TGTGCCAGCTCACCAGGGAGCGATACGCAGTATTTT. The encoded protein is CASSPGSDTQYF.

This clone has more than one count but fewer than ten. The CDR3 loop is CASSFGGNNEQFF. The CDR3 coding sequence is TGTGCCAGCAGCTTTGGCGGAAACAATGAGCAGTTCTTC. The J gene is TRBJ2-1, the V gene TRBV7-6; no clear D. The CDR3 extends over 13 amino acids. Trimming pared 3 bases from V and 5 bases from J, leaving 8 bases between. Germline V gives CDR1 SGHVS, CDR2 FNYEAQ.

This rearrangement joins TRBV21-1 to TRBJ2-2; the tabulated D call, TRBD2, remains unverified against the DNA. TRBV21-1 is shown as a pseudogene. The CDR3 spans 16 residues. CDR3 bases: TGTGCCAGCAGCAACTGGGTACCAGCGGGGCCCGGGGAGCTGTTTTTT. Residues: CASSNWVPAGPGELFF.

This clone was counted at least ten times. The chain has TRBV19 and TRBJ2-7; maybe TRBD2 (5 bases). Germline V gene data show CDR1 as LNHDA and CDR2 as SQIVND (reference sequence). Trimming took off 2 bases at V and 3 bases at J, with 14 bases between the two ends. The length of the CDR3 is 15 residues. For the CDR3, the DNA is TGTGCCAGTAGTATATCGGCGGGTCAAGGCTACGAGCAGTACTTC. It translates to CASSISAGQGYEQYF.

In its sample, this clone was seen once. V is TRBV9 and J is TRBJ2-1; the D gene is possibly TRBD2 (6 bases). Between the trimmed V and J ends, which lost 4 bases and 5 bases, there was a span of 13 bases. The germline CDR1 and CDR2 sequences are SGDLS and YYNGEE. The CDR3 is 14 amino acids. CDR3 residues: CASSPLGGNNEQFF. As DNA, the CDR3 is TGTGCCAGCAGCCCCTTGGGCGGGAACAATGAGCAGTTCTTC.

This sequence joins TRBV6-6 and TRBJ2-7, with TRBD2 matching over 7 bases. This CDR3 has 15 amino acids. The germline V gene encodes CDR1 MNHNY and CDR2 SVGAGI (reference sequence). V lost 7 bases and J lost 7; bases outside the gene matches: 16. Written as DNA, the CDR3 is TGTGCCAGCACCAAACCGGGGGGATCCCCTAAGGAGCAGTACTTC. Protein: CASTKPGGSPKEQYF.

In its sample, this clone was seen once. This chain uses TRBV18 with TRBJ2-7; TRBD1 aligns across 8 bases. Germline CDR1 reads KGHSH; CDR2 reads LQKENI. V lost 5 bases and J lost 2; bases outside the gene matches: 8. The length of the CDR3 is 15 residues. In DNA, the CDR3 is TGTGCCAGCTCAGCAGGGGGCGCGACCGCCTACGAGCAGTACTTC. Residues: CASSAGGATAYEQYF.

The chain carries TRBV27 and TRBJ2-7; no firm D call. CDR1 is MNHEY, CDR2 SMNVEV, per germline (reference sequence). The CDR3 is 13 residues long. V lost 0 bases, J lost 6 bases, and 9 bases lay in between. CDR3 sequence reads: CASSLSRSSEQYF. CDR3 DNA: TGTGCCAGCAGTTTATCGAGGAGTTCCGAGCAGTACTTC.

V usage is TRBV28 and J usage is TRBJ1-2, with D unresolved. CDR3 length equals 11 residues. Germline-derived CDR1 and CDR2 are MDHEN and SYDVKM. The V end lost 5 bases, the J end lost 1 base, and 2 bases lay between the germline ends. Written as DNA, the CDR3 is TGTGCCAGCAGTAATAACTATGGCTACACCTTC. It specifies CASSNNYGYTF.

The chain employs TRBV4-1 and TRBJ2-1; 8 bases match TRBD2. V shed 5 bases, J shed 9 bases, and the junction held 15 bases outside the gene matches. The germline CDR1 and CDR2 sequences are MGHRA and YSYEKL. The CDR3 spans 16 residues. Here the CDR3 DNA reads TGCGCCAGCAGCGCCCTGCCAAGCGGGAGTATGGGTGAGCAGTTCTTC. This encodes CASSALPSGSMGEQFF.

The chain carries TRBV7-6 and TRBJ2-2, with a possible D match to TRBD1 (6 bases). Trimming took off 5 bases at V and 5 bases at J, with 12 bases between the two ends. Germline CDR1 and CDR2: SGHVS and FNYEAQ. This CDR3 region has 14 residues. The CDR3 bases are TGTGCCAGCAGCCAAACTAGGGGGACCGGGGAGCTGTTTTTT. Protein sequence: CASSQTRGTGELFF.